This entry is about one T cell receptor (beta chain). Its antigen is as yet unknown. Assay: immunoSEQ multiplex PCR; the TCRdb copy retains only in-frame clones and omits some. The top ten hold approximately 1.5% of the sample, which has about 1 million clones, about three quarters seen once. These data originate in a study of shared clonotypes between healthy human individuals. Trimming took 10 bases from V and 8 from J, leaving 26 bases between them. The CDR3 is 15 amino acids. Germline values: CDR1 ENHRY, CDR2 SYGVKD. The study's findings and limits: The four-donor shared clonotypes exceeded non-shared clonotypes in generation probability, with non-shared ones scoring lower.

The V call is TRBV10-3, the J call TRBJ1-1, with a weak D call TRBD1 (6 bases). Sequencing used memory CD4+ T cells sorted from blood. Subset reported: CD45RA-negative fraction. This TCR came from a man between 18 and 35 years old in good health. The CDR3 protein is CASAIPGQLPPEAFF. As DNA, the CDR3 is TGTGCCAGTGCCATACCGGGACAACTTCCCCCAGAAGCTTTCTTT.